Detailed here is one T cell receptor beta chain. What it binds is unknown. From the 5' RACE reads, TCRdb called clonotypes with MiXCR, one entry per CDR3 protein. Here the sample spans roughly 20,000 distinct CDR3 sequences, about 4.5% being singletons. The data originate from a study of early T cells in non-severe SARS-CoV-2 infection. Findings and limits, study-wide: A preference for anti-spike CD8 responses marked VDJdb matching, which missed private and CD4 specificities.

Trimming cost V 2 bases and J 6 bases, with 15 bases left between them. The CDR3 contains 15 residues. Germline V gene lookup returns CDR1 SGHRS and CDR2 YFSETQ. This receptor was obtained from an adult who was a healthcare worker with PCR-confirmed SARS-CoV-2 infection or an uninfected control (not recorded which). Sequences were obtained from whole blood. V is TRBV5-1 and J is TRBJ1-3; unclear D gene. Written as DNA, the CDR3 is TGCGCCAGCAGCTTAGCCCCAGCGCGTGAAAACACCATATATTTT. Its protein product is CASSLAPARENTIYF. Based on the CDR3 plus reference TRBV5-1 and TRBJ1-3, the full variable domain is KAGVTQTPRYLIKTRGQQVTLSCSPISGHRSVSWYQQTPGQGLQFLFEYFSETQRNKGNFPGRFSGRQFSNSRSEMNVSTLELGDSALYLCASSLAPARENTIYFGEGSWLTVV.